This passage covers 30 T cell receptor beta chains from one sample sequenced in a study of blood T cell repertoires in COVID-19. Assay used: immunoSEQ multiplex PCR; TCRdb lists only in-frame clones, some missing. This table holds 200,000 to 250,000 clones, 65% to 90% found once. Sequenced input: peripheral blood. These receptors came from a woman aged 45-59 years with acute or convalescent COVID-19.

The chain combines TRBV29-1 with TRBJ2-5; 7 bases are a match to TRBD1. This CDR3 contains 13 residues. The germline V gene encodes CDR1 SQVTM and CDR2 ANQGSEA. With V trimmed by 2 bases and J by 5 bases, 5 bases remained unmatched. CDR3 coding DNA: TGCAGCGTTGAACGACAGGGAATCGAGACCCAGTACTTC. Amino acids: CSVERQGIETQYF.

This clone was found once. The chain employs TRBV9 and TRBJ1-2; TRBD1 matches at 12 bases. Unmatched junction bases numbered 10, after V lost 4 bases and J lost 0 bases. CDR3 size: 18 residues. Per the germline V gene, CDR1 is SGDLS and CDR2 is YYNGEE. The CDR3 bases are TGTGCCAGCAGCTTCCTACCGGGACAGGGGGCTTCTAACTATGGCTACACCTTC. This sequence encodes CASSFLPGQGASNYGYTF. Supplemented by reference TRBV9 and TRBJ1-2, the full variable domain reads DSGVTQTPKHLITATGQRVTLRCSPRSGDLSVYWYQQSLDQGLQFLIQYYNGEERAKGNILERFSAQQFPDLHSELNLSSLELGDSALYFCASSFLPGQGASNYGYTFGSGTRLTVV.

The DNA of the CDR3 is TGTGCCAGCAGCCAAGCGCCAGGTAGCTCTGGAAACACCATATATTTT. This sequence encodes CASSQAPGSSGNTIYF. The chain recombines TRBV14 with TRBJ1-3, with D unclear. The CDR3 loop spans 16 amino acids. Germline CDR1 and CDR2: SGHDN and FVKESK. Trimming stripped 1 base from V and 0 bases from J, with 10 bases between.

V usage is TRBV12-3 or TRBV12-4 and J usage is TRBJ1-1; 11 bases line up with TRBD1. This CDR3 has 13 amino acids. The trim removed 5 bases at V and 11 bases at J, leaving 7 bases unmatched. CDR3 DNA sequence: TGTGCCAGCAGTCCCGGGACAGGGGGGCGGGCTTTCTTT. Protein sequence: CASSPGTGGRAFF.

The V and J genes are TRBV7-2 and TRBJ2-7; 10 nucleotides line up with TRBD2. This CDR3 is 15 amino acids long. V dropped 3 bases and J dropped 7; count of bases not matched to a gene: 9. The germline gives CDR1 SGHTA, CDR2 FQGNSA. CDR3 coding DNA: TGTGCCAGCAGCTTTCTTCTAGCGGGAGATGTTGAGCAGTACTTC. It translates to CASSFLLAGDVEQYF. Full variable domain (missing parts from reference TRBV7-2 and TRBJ2-7): GAGVSQSPSNKVTEKGKDVELRCDPISGHTALYWYRQSLGQGLEFLIYFQGNSAPDKSGLPSDRFSAERTGGSVSTLTIQRTQQEDSAVYLCASSFLLAGDVEQYFGPGTRLTVT.

This clone was recorded only once. The chain has TRBV6-5 and TRBJ1-2; TRBD1 matches 8 bases. The CDR3 sequence is 15 residues long. Germline CDR1 is MNHEY and CDR2 is SVGAGI. The V segment lost 3 bases and the J segment 2 bases; nucleotides outside the gene matches: 5. The CDR3 loop reads CASSYAGGANYGYTF. CDR3 DNA: TGTGCCAGCAGTTATGCAGGGGGCGCGAACTATGGCTACACCTTC.

The chain combines TRBV13 with TRBJ2-3; 10 nucleotides line up with TRBD1. This CDR3 is built from 15 residues. CDR1 PRHDT and CDR2 FYEKMQ come from the germline V gene (reference sequence). Trimming cost V 5 bases and J 1 base; bases outside gene matches: 3. CDR3 loop: CASSRGTGGTDTQYF. In DNA form, the CDR3 reads TGTGCCAGCAGCCGTGGGACAGGGGGCACAGATACGCAGTATTTT.

This rearrangement joins TRBV7-2 to TRBJ1-4, with a weak D call TRBD1 (5 bases). Germline CDR1 and CDR2: SGHTA and FQGNSA. The germline V and J ends were trimmed by 1 base and 7 bases, with 13 bases remaining between them. The CDR3 is 15 residues long. As DNA, the CDR3 is TGTGCCAGCAGCTTAGGACACCTGGGGCGTGAAAAACTGTTTTTT. This codes for CASSLGHLGREKLFF.

J is TRBJ2-5 and V is TRBV28, with D tentatively TRBD2 (6 bases). Germline V CDR1 and CDR2: MDHEN, SYDVKM. V dropped 3 bases and J dropped 9 bases, with 14 bases sitting between them. CDR3 size: 13 residues. CDR3 region: CASSFGRGLSQYF. The CDR3 DNA reads TGTGCCAGCAGTTTCGGTCGGGGGTTGTCCCAGTACTTC.

V usage is TRBV19 and J usage is TRBJ2-2; a weak D match, TRBD1 (6 bases). This CDR3 contains 12 residues. With 10 bases removed from V and 6 bases from J, the gap between germline ends came to 12 bases. CDR1 and CDR2 from the germline V gene are LNHDA and SQIVND (reference sequence). CDR3 coding DNA: TGTGCCACAACGAGGGGGTCCGGGGAGCTGTTTTTT. Its translation: CATTRGSGELFF.

This chain links TRBV6-5 with TRBJ2-7, with a weak D call TRBD2 (6 bases). The CDR3 has 14 amino acids. The germline gives CDR1 MNHEY, CDR2 SVGAGI. V was cut by 7 bases and J by 7 bases, with 20 bases left in between. The CDR3 DNA reads as TGTGCCAGCAAGGCCCCCGGGAGCTCAGGGGAGCAGTACTTC. This sequence encodes CASKAPGSSGEQYF.

The chain recombines TRBV15 with TRBJ1-2, with D unclear. This CDR3 spans 15 amino acids. CDR1 and CDR2 (germline): LNHNV, YYDKDF (reference sequence). V lost 0 bases and J 4 bases, leaving 12 bases between the germline ends. The CDR3 is CATSRDSSGLYGYTF. Here the CDR3 DNA reads TGTGCCACCAGCAGAGATAGTTCTGGGCTCTATGGCTACACCTTC. Drawing the rest from reference TRBV15 and TRBJ1-2, the complete variable domain is DAMVIQNPRYQVTQFGKPVTLSCSQTLNHNVMYWYQQKSSQAPKLLFHYYDKDFNNEADTPDNFQSRRPNTSFCFLDIRSPGLGDTAMYLCATSRDSSGLYGYTFGSGTRLTVV.

This clone has more than one count but fewer than ten. This chain joins TRBV19 and TRBJ2-7, with a tentative D call TRBD1 (5 bases). The CDR3 extends over 11 amino acids. CDR1 and CDR2 from the germline V gene are LNHDA and SQIVND (reference sequence). The DNA for the CDR3 is TGTGCGGTTGGGGCCGGCTACGAGCAGTACTTC. Amino acids: CAVGAGYEQYF.

This rearrangement joins TRBV6-5 to TRBJ2-7, with D tentatively TRBD2 (7 bases). The CDR3 runs 13 residues. In germline, CDR1 is MNHEY, CDR2 SVGAGI. Trimming removed 7 bases from V and 3 bases from J, with 13 bases in between. CDR3 sequence reads: CASTGGGRYEQYF. For the CDR3, the DNA is TGTGCCAGCACGGGCGGGGGCCGCTACGAGCAGTACTTC.

The CDR3 spells CASSQDRRNSGSRNEQFF. The CDR3 DNA reads TGTGCCAGCAGCCAAGATCGAAGAAATAGCGGGAGTCGAAATGAGCAGTTCTTC. V gene TRBV14 combines with J gene TRBJ2-1, with TRBD2 identical over 9 bases. Germline trimming cut 0 bases from V and 7 bases from J; bases unmatched to any gene: 13. This CDR3 is 18 amino acids long. Looked up from germline, CDR1 is SGHDN and CDR2 is FVKESK.

V usage is TRBV5-1 and J usage is TRBJ2-7; 9 bases are shared with TRBD1. CDR3 length equals 15 residues. Germline CDR1 SGHRS, CDR2 YFSETQ. V was pared by 4 bases and J by 3 bases, with 8 bases of the junction left unmatched. As DNA, the CDR3 is TGCGCCAGCAGCCCGGGCGGGACAGGGATCTACGAGCAGTACTTC. This codes for CASSPGGTGIYEQYF.

J is TRBJ1-1 and V is TRBV6-4; the match to TRBD1 covers 7 bases. This CDR3 is 14 amino acids long. Losses at the gene ends were 5 bases for V and 4 bases for J; bases not matched to a gene: 7. Germline assignment: CDR1 MRHNA and CDR2 SNTAGT. The CDR3, as DNA: TGTGCCAGCAGTAGGGACAGCGGGTCCACTGAAGCTTTCTTT. This codes for CASSRDSGSTEAFF.

The rearrangement joins TRBV5-1 to TRBJ2-2; the D gene is possibly TRBD1 (5 bases). The CDR3 consists of 15 residues. The germline gives CDR1 SGHRS, CDR2 YFSETQ. V was pared by 0 bases and J by 1 base, with 7 bases between. The CDR3 loop is CASSLGQMNTGELFF. CDR3 sequence (DNA): TGCGCCAGCAGCTTGGGACAGATGAACACCGGGGAGCTGTTTTTT.

The chain is built from TRBV28 and TRBJ2-3, with D possibly being TRBD2 (5 bases). V lost 2 bases to trimming and J lost 2 bases, with 8 bases between them. Germline CDR1 MDHEN, CDR2 SYDVKM. The CDR3 extends over 14 amino acids. The CDR3: CASSLAGNTDTQYF. The CDR3 nucleotides are TGTGCCAGCAGTTTAGCGGGTAACACAGATACGCAGTATTTT.

The rearrangement links TRBV6-4 to TRBJ2-6, with 9 bases that match TRBD1. The ends lost 6 bases at V and 0 bases at J; junction bases unmatched: 6. Per the germline V gene, CDR1 is MRHNA and CDR2 is SNTAGT. The CDR3 runs to 17 residues. As DNA, the CDR3 is TGTGCCAGCAGCCCTAGGACAGGGGACTCTGGGGCCAACGTCCTGACTTTC. Protein: CASSPRTGDSGANVLTF.

The J gene is TRBJ2-5, the V gene TRBV29-1, with TRBD2 identical over 10 bases. Germline V gene sequence: CDR1 SQVTM, CDR2 ANQGSEA. V dropped 1 base and J dropped 4; count of bases not matched to a gene: 0. The CDR3 runs 13 residues. The CDR3 here is CSVEASGGETQYF. CDR3 in DNA: TGCAGCGTTGAAGCTAGCGGGGGAGAGACCCAGTACTTC.

The chain links TRBV3-1 (or the pseudogene TRBV3-2) to TRBJ1-6; D call uncertain. The germline gives CDR1 LGHDT, CDR2 YNNKEL (reference sequence). Trimming stripped 1 base from V and 6 bases from J, with 7 bases between. The CDR3 length is 14 residues. CDR3 nucleotide sequence: TGTGCCAGCAGCCAAGGGCTTGTTAATTCACCCCTCCACTTT. It specifies CASSQGLVNSPLHF.

This chain uses TRBV7-9 with TRBJ1-2; a weak D match, TRBD1 (6 bases). The CDR3 sequence is 13 residues long. Germline CDR1 reads SEHNR; CDR2 reads FQNEAQ (reference sequence). The V end was cut by 0 bases, the J end by 7 bases, with 9 bases between. The CDR3 is CASSLATGSGYTF. The CDR3 DNA reads TGTGCCAGCAGCTTAGCAACAGGGAGTGGCTACACCTTC. The whole variable domain, filled in from reference TRBV7-9 and TRBJ1-2, reads DTGVSQNPRHKITKRGQNVTFRCDPISEHNRLYWYRQTLGQGPEFLTYFQNEAQLEKSRLLSDRFSAERPKGSFSTLEIQRTEQGDSAMYLCASSLATGSGYTFGSGTRLTVV.

This clone was seen only a few times. This chain links TRBV9 with TRBJ2-7, with TRBD2 as a possible D gene (5 bases). This CDR3 is 14 amino acids long. CDR1 is SGDLS and CDR2 is YYNGEE in the germline V gene. Trimming shortened V by 3 bases and J by 4 bases, and 14 bases separated the two germline ends. The CDR3 spells CASSAGIGGYEQYF. CDR3 bases: TGTGCCAGCAGCGCGGGGATTGGCGGATACGAGCAGTACTTC.

Concerning this clone: Additional DNA sequences in this sample encode the identical CDR3. The V and J genes are TRBV6-5 and TRBJ2-5; tentatively, D is TRBD2 (6 bases). V dropped 0 bases and J dropped 1 base, with 9 bases sitting between them. CDR3 length: 15 residues. Germline CDR1 and CDR2: MNHEY and SVGAGI. The CDR3 loop reads CASSYSTGVQETQYF. The CDR3 coding sequence is TGTGCCAGCAGTTACTCGACGGGAGTCCAAGAGACCCAGTACTTC.

The V call is TRBV7-9, the J call TRBJ2-7, with 12 bases matching TRBD1. The CDR3 covers 15 residues. Germline values: CDR1 SEHNR, CDR2 FQNEAQ (reference sequence). V lost 5 bases, J lost 5 bases, and 7 bases stayed unmatched. CDR3 loop: CASSPGQGARNEQYF. For the CDR3, the DNA is TGTGCCAGCAGCCCGGGACAGGGGGCGCGGAACGAGCAGTACTTC.

V usage is TRBV6-2 or TRBV6-3 and J usage is TRBJ2-3; the match to TRBD2 covers 13 bases. CDR3 length: 16 amino acids. Germline V gene sequence: CDR1 MNHEY, CDR2 SVGEGT. The junction had 9 bases not matched to a gene; V was cut back by 6 bases and J by 6 bases. Here the CDR3 DNA reads TGTGCCAGCAGCCAAAGACTAGCGGGGGGAGAGGATACGCAGTATTTT. Residues: CASSQRLAGGEDTQYF.

This clone was counted between two and nine times. This rearrangement joins TRBV5-1 to TRBJ2-2; TRBD2 aligns across 11 bases. With 4 bases clipped from V and 2 bases from J, the junction kept 10 bases outside the gene matches. The germline V gene has CDR1 SGHRS and CDR2 YFSETQ. There are 18 residues in the CDR3. In nucleotides, the CDR3 is TGCGCCAGCAGCCTTACCCCTAGCGGGGGGACCAACACCGGGGAGCTGTTTTTT. It yields the protein CASSLTPSGGTNTGELFF.

V gene TRBV28 combines with J gene TRBJ2-1; a possible D gene is TRBD2 (6 bases). V lost 6 bases, J lost 5 bases, and 11 bases lay in between. Germline loops: CDR1 MDHEN, CDR2 SYDVKM. The CDR3 is 13 residues long. CDR3 sequence (DNA): TGTGCCAGCAGGACGGGACTTAACAATGAGCAGTTCTTC. It is translated as CASRTGLNNEQFF.

This clone was seen more than once but under ten times. The chain has TRBV7-2 and TRBJ2-1; 9 positions match TRBD2. The V and J ends lost 5 bases and 9 bases, in that order; junction bases with no gene match: 17. The CDR3 extends over 17 amino acids. The germline CDR1 and CDR2 sequences are SGHTA and FQGNSA. The CDR3 sequence is CASSPLAGTSSYTEQFF. CDR3 DNA sequence: TGTGCCAGCAGCCCCCTGGCCGGGACTAGCAGTTATACTGAGCAGTTCTTC.